This record concerns one T cell receptor beta chain sequence. The record originates from a study of blood T cell repertoires in COVID-19. As originally analysed: Cell counts per sample came from amplifying reference gene primers. Sequenced by immunoSEQ multiplex PCR; TCRdb stores in-frame clones only, minus some. V, J and clone size reflect that table, while D and trimming were determined from the DNA. The table includes roughly 240,000 clones, about 82% detected once. V was shortened by 4 bases and J by 0 bases, with 9 bases between the two germline ends. The CDR3 loop spans 14 amino acids. From germline, CDR1 is SGHDN and CDR2 FVKESK. The study recruited people aged 18 to 89 years across around 23 US areas.

The chain employs TRBV14 and TRBJ1-1; the D is unclear. The sample was PBMCs or T cells enriched from blood (not recorded which). The receptor comes from a woman in her 50s who had recovered from COVID-19. DNA for the CDR3: TGTGCCAGCAGCCGGGCAGGAATGAACACTGAAGCTTTCTTT. Protein product: CASSRAGMNTEAFF.